What follows are 3 T cell receptor beta chains derived from one specimen sequenced in a study of PD-L1 blockade in urothelial cancer. Indicated time point: pretreatment peripheral blood. Profiled with immunoSEQ multiplex PCR; TCRdb holds only in-frame clones, not every one. Seen here are about 38,000 clones, around four fifths observed once, and the top ten hold 13% to 15%. Sequencing was performed on PBMCs, taken around atezolizumab (anti-PD-L1) treatment. The receptors derive from a man older than 75 with urothelial cancer.

The chain couples TRBV15 to TRBJ2-1; TRBD1 matches at 7 bases. CDR3 length: 16 residues. Germline CDR1 and CDR2: LNHNV and YYDKDF (reference sequence). The trim removed 0 bases at V and 8 bases at J, leaving 10 bases unmatched. CDR3 sequence (DNA): TGTGCCACCAGCAGAGAATCACAGGGGTATAAGGATGAGCAGTTCTTC. It encodes CATSRESQGYKDEQFF.

This sequence joins TRBV19 and TRBJ2-7; TRBD1 matches 7 bases. The CDR3 consists of 15 residues. The V gene's germline CDR1 is LNHDA and CDR2 SQIVND (reference sequence). The J segment lost 0 bases and the V segment lost 5 bases, leaving 7 bases of the junction unmatched. The CDR3 nucleotides are TGTGCCAGTAGTCCCGTGGCAGGGGGCTCCTACGAGCAGTACTTC. This gives the protein CASSPVAGGSYEQYF.

The chain combines TRBV5-8 with TRBJ2-5, with D perhaps TRBD2 (5 bases). Germline V CDR1 and CDR2: SGHTS, YDEGEE. The CDR3 has 15 residues. V lost 0 bases to trimming and J lost 3 bases, with 12 bases between them. DNA of the CDR3: TGTGCCAGCAGCTTGGGGTGGCGGGCAGAAGAGACCCAGTACTTC. Translated, it gives CASSLGWRAEETQYF. Complete variable domain (other parts from reference TRBV5-8 and TRBJ2-5): EAGVTQSPTHLIKTRGQQATLRCSPISGHTSVYWYQQALGLGLQFLLWYDEGEERNRGNFPPRFSGRQFPNYSSELNVNALELEDSALYLCASSLGWRAEETQYFGPGTRLLVL.